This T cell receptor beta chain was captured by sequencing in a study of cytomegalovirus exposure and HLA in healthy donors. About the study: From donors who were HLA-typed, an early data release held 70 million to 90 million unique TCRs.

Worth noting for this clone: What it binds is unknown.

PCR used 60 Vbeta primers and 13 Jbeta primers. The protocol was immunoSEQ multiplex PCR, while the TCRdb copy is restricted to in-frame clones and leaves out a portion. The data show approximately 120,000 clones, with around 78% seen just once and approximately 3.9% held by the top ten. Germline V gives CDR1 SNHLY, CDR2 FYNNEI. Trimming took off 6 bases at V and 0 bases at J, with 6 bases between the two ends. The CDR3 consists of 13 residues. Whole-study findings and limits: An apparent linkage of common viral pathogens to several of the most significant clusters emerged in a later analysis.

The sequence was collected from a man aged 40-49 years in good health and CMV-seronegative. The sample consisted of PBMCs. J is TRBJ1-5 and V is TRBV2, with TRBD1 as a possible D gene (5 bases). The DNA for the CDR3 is TGTGCCAGCAGACAGGTTAGCAATCAGCCCCAGCATTTT. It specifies CASRQVSNQPQHF.